The table lists the clone carrying this T cell receptor (beta chain) with many counts. Its antigen is not identified. The entry originates in a study of T cells after yellow fever vaccination. Study-wide points: The CD4 compartment and the CD8 compartment contained a small share of clonotypes in common. Detected again after the booster were most primary-vaccination clones, at 95% to 98% CD4 and 70% to 90% CD8. From the bulk population, abundant clonotypes could contaminate and appear within FACS-sorted repertoires.

Universal primer sites and UMIs were introduced during 5'RACE template-switching synthesis of TCR cDNA. TCRdb recomputed calls from the 5' RACE reads with MiXCR, one row per CDR3 protein. Among some 260,000 distinct CDR3 sequences, approximately 5.2% were seen once, and the ten largest hold roughly 3.5%. The germline gives CDR1 SGHTA, CDR2 FQGTGA. This CDR3 contains 12 residues. Trimming took off 5 bases at V and 5 bases at J, with 6 bases between the two ends. The chain carries TRBV7-3 and TRBJ2-2; D gene ambiguous. This receptor was obtained from a young man who received the YFV17D yellow fever vaccine. Source: CD4+ T cells sorted from PBMCs, taken on the day of the yellow fever booster vaccination. In nucleotides, the CDR3 is TGTGCCAGCAGCACAAGGACCGGGGAGCTGTTTTTT. Protein product: CASSTRTGELFF.